Sequencing of this T cell receptor beta chain was carried out in a study of T cells in Graves' hyperthyroidism and ophthalmopathy. Template material for amplifying TCR beta CDR3 regions consisted of RNA transcripts. The HTBI set primed first-round TCR CDR3 RT-PCR. MiXCR, applied by TCRdb to the multiplex PCR reads, yields one record per CDR3 protein. The data hold about 250,000 distinct CDR3 sequences, with more than 20% observed a single time. Under 3 months was the duration of disease in ophthalmopathy patients, who also had a Clinical Activity Score of at least 3 and a NOSPECS grade of at least 4. Diagnosis rested on symptoms, serum thyroxine and TRAb, thyroid ultrasound, and orbital computed tomography. The CDR3 is 15 amino acids. Germline assignment: CDR1 LGHNA and CDR2 YNFKEQ. Deletions cut 2 bases from V and 1 base from J, with 11 bases between.

This sequence originates from a woman in her 40s with Graves' ophthalmopathy. The chain is built from TRBV4-2 and TRBJ2-5; D may correspond to TRBD1 or TRBD2 (5 bases each). Sequencing was carried out using blood. CDR3 amino acids: CASSQTIGGQETQYF. CDR3 nucleotides: TGTGCCAGCAGCCAAACGATTGGGGGCCAAGAGACCCAGTACTTC.